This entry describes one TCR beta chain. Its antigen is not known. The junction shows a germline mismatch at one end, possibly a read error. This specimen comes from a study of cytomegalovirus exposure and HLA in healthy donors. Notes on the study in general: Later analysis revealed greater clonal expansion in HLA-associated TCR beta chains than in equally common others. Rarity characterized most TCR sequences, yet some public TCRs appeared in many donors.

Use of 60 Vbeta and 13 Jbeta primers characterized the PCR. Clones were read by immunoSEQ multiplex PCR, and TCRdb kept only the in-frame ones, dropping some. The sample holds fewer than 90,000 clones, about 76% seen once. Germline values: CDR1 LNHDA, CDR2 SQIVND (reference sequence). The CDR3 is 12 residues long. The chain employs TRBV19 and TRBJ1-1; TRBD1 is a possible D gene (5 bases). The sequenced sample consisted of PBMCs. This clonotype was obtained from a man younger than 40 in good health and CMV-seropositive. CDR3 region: CAGSPKGAEAFF. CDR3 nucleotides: TGTGCCGGTAGTCCCAAAGGGGCTGAAGCTTTCTTT.